The 26 T cell receptor beta chains presented below share a single source sample, sequenced in a study of ipilimumab plus nivolumab after autologous stem cell transplantation. The method was immunoSEQ multiplex PCR; TCRdb's version includes in-frame clones alone and lacks a portion of them. The profile shows tens of thousands of clones, about 83% of them singletons. The sample consisted of PBMCs, taken in a trial of ipilimumab plus nivolumab as post-transplant consolidation. These receptors were taken from a male donor with diffuse large B-cell lymphoma.

This sequence joins TRBV19 and TRBJ2-2; 8 nucleotides line up with TRBD1. The length of the CDR3 is 18 residues. The V and J ends lost 1 base and 4 bases, in that order; junction bases with no gene match: 11. Germline CDR1 and CDR2: LNHDA and SQIVND (reference sequence). CDR3 residues: CASSIVRGQGAGTGELFF. The CDR3 DNA reads as TGTGCCAGTAGTATAGTAAGGGGGCAGGGGGCCGGCACCGGGGAGCTGTTTTTT.

The chain uses TRBV5-7 and TRBJ1-4; D remains ambiguous. Being an ORF, TRBV5-7 has a function that is uncertain. Trimming stripped 0 bases from V and 8 bases from J, with 14 bases between. This CDR3 comprises 15 residues. The CDR3 spells CASSLEGTPAEKLFF. In DNA, the CDR3 is TGTGCCAGCAGCTTGGAAGGAACACCGGCGGAAAAACTGTTTTTT.

The V and J genes are TRBV5-1 and TRBJ2-1; 8 bases are shared with TRBD1. The CDR3 is made up of 14 amino acids. Trimming at V came to 1 base and at J to 7 bases, leaving 4 bases not matched to a gene. Germline lookup yields CDR1 SGHRS and CDR2 YFSETQ. CDR3 sequence (DNA): TGCGCCAGCAGCTTGCAGGACAGGGTAAATGAGCAGTTCTTC. It yields the protein CASSLQDRVNEQFF.

The gene calls are TRBV6-5 and TRBJ2-2; TRBD2 is a possible D gene (5 bases). Germline V gene sequence: CDR1 MNHEY, CDR2 SVGAGI. This CDR3 has 12 amino acids. The V end lost 4 bases, the J end lost 5 bases, and 5 bases lay between the germline ends. CDR3: CASSLATGELFF. DNA of the CDR3: TGTGCCAGCAGTTTAGCGACCGGGGAGCTGTTTTTT.

V usage is TRBV25-1 and J usage is TRBJ2-5; a weak D match, TRBD1 (6 bases). Between the trimmed V and J ends, which lost 6 bases and 1 base, there was a span of 9 bases. CDR1 is MGHDK and CDR2 is SYGVNS in the germline V gene. This CDR3 spans 13 amino acids. The CDR3 region is CASRGTSQETQYF. CDR3 DNA sequence: TGTGCCAGCAGAGGGACATCCCAAGAGACCCAGTACTTC.

The chain couples TRBV5-4 to TRBJ2-3; D is ambiguous. This CDR3 is 14 amino acids long. The ends were cut back, 0 bases at V and 2 bases at J, with 7 bases in the middle. Germline V gene lookup returns CDR1 SGHNT and CDR2 YYREEE (reference sequence). CDR3 amino acids: CASSLERYTDTQYF. The CDR3 coding sequence is TGTGCCAGCAGCTTGGAGAGATACACAGATACGCAGTATTTT.

The J gene is TRBJ1-2, the V gene TRBV5-1, with 9 bases that match TRBD1. The V segment lost 4 bases and the J segment 5 bases; nucleotides outside the gene matches: 9. The CDR3 length is 15 residues. Germline V gives CDR1 SGHRS, CDR2 YFSETQ. The CDR3 reads CASSILQGAGYGYTF. For the CDR3, the DNA is TGCGCCAGCAGCATTCTACAGGGGGCAGGATATGGCTACACCTTC.

The V and J genes are TRBV2 and TRBJ2-1; 10 bases align to TRBD2. Per the germline V gene, CDR1 is SNHLY and CDR2 is FYNNEI. The CDR3 sequence is 14 residues long. After removal of 4 bases from V and 4 bases from J, the junction contained 1 base not matched to a gene. Here the CDR3 reads CASSGTSGYNEQFF. As DNA, the CDR3 is TGTGCCAGCAGTGGGACTAGCGGATACAATGAGCAGTTCTTC.

CDR3 loop: CASSLFRMDRNYGYTF. CDR3 nucleotides: TGTGCCAGCAGCTTATTCCGTATGGACCGAAACTATGGCTACACCTTC. V usage is TRBV5-6 and J usage is TRBJ1-2; no clear D gene. Germline CDR1 SGHDT, CDR2 YYEEEE. The CDR3 totals 16 residues. V dropped 2 bases and J dropped 2 bases, with 16 bases sitting between them.

This rearrangement joins TRBV4-1 to TRBJ1-5; TRBD1 might be the D (6 bases). V was cut by 3 bases and J by 7 bases, with 16 bases left in between. The CDR3 is 15 residues long. CDR1 MGHRA and CDR2 YSYEKL come from the germline V gene. This chain's CDR3 is CASSQKQGVVQPQHF. Written as DNA, the CDR3 is TGCGCCAGCAGCCAGAAACAGGGAGTAGTACAGCCCCAGCATTTT.

This rearrangement joins TRBV30 to TRBJ1-3; unclear D gene. CDR3 length: 16 amino acids. V was cut by 4 bases and J by 0 bases, with 16 bases left in between. Per germline, CDR1 GTSNPN and CDR2 SVGIG (reference sequence). This CDR3 is CAWNPAGRNSGNTIYF. In nucleotides, the CDR3 is TGTGCCTGGAACCCTGCGGGGAGGAACTCTGGAAACACCATATATTTT.

This clone occurred once. The chain has TRBV2 and TRBJ2-3, with 10 bases identical to TRBD2. From germline, CDR1 is SNHLY and CDR2 FYNNEI. The V gene end was trimmed by 3 bases and the J gene end by 5 bases; junction bases not matched to a gene: 11. The CDR3 totals 17 residues. The CDR3 sequence is CASSDSGGAMMVDTQYF. DNA for the CDR3: TGTGCCAGCAGTGACAGCGGGGGGGCTATGATGGTAGATACGCAGTATTTT.

This chain joins TRBV5-1 and TRBJ1-5; 7 bases map to TRBD1. The CDR3 is made up of 13 amino acids. J lost 4 bases, V lost 4 bases, and 2 bases had no gene match. The germline CDR1 and CDR2 sequences are SGHRS and YFSETQ. The CDR3 nucleotides read TGCGCCAGCAGCCGGGACAGTAATCAGCCCCAGCATTTT. Encoded protein: CASSRDSNQPQHF.

The chain employs TRBV11-2 and TRBJ2-2, with a possible D match to TRBD2 (6 bases). The CDR3 consists of 14 residues. The germline V and J ends were trimmed by 6 bases and 1 base, with 9 bases remaining between them. CDR1 and CDR2 (germline): SGHAT, FQNNGV. CDR3 nucleotide sequence: TGTGCCAGCAGGAAGGGAGGGAACACCGGGGAGCTGTTTTTT. Translated: CASRKGGNTGELFF.

This clone was recorded once. This rearrangement joins TRBV6-1 to TRBJ2-7; the match to TRBD2 covers 9 bases. The V gene end was trimmed by 4 bases and the J gene end by 1 base; junction bases not matched to a gene: 20. This CDR3 has 20 amino acids. Germline V CDR1 and CDR2: MNHNS, SASEGT. DNA of the CDR3: TGTGCCAGCAGTGGCCTTTTGGGCGGGGGGGCCGCTGGTTTTTCCTACGAGCAGTACTTC. Its translation is CASSGLLGGGAAGFSYEQYF.

The chain couples TRBV2 to TRBJ2-5; D could derive from TRBD1 or TRBD2 (6 bases each). The ends were cut back, 0 bases at V and 1 base at J, with 12 bases in the middle. The CDR3 loop spans 16 amino acids. Germline-derived CDR1 and CDR2 are SNHLY and FYNNEI. CDR3 protein: CASSEALPGAQETQYF. The CDR3 coding sequence is TGTGCCAGCAGTGAAGCGCTTCCGGGGGCCCAAGAGACCCAGTACTTC.

The genes are TRBV5-6 and TRBJ1-1; D uncertain. From germline, CDR1 is SGHDT and CDR2 YYEEEE. CDR3 length equals 16 residues. V gave up 2 bases and J gave up 1 base, with 15 bases separating them. As DNA, the CDR3 is TGTGCCAGCAGCTTCGGACGCTTAAGGGCGAACACTGAAGCTTTCTTT. Translating it yields CASSFGRLRANTEAFF. Looking up the rest from reference TRBV5-6 and TRBJ1-1 gives the full variable domain: DAGVTQSPTHLIKTRGQQVTLRCSPKSGHDTVSWYQQALGQGPQFIFQYYEEEERQRGNFPDRFSGHQFPNYSSELNVNALLLGDSALYLCASSFGRLRANTEAFFGQGTRLTVV.

This rearrangement joins TRBV7-9 to TRBJ1-2; D is perhaps TRBD1 (6 bases). CDR1 is SEHNR and CDR2 is FQNEAQ in the germline V gene (reference sequence). Trimming removed 4 bases at V and 7 bases at J, with 13 bases between. CDR3 size: 13 residues. DNA for the CDR3: TGTGCCAGCAGCTGGGGGGCTGAGAGTGGCTACACCTTC. Residues: CASSWGAESGYTF.

Ten or more counts support this clone. Other DNA sequences in the sample encode the same CDR3. The chain couples TRBV4-1 to TRBJ1-1; D is unclear. This CDR3 contains 15 residues. In germline, CDR1 is MGHRA, CDR2 YSYEKL. The V gene lost 1 base and the J gene lost 1 base, with 10 bases spanning the gap. The CDR3 DNA follows: TGCGCCAGCAGCCAAGTCCCCCCACAGAACACTGAAGCTTTCTTT. This gives the protein CASSQVPPQNTEAFF.

Only a few counts were recorded for this clone. The genes are TRBV10-3 and TRBJ1-2, with D possibly being TRBD1 (6 bases). CDR1 and CDR2 from the germline V gene are ENHRY and SYGVKD. The CDR3 totals 14 residues. V was pared by 7 bases and J by 0 bases, with 12 bases between. The DNA for the CDR3 is TGTGCCATCAATAACAGGGAACCTAACTATGGCTACACCTTC. Amino acid sequence: CAINNREPNYGYTF.

J is TRBJ1-4 and V is TRBV7-8, with 9 positions matching TRBD1. V lost 4 bases, J lost 7 bases, and 7 bases stayed unmatched. CDR3 length equals 15 residues. CDR1 and CDR2 (germline): SGHVS, FQNEAQ. This chain's CDR3 is CASSYNRGRSEKLFF. The CDR3 coding sequence is TGTGCCAGCAGCTATAACAGGGGGCGAAGTGAAAAACTGTTTTTT.

The V and J genes are TRBV4-3 and TRBJ1-4; TRBD1 matches 7 bases. The CDR3 length is 17 residues. V dropped 1 base and J dropped 4; count of bases not matched to a gene: 9. CDR1 is LGHNA, CDR2 YSLEER, per germline. CDR3 amino acids: CASSQGPPGQHNEKLFF. The CDR3 DNA follows: TGCGCCAGCAGCCAAGGTCCTCCGGGACAGCATAATGAAAAACTGTTTTTT.

The chain employs TRBV7-3 and TRBJ2-1, with 8 bases fitting TRBD2. CDR3 length equals 15 residues. The V gene's germline CDR1 is SGHTA and CDR2 FQGTGA. With V trimmed by 7 bases and J by 9 bases, 14 bases remained unmatched. CDR3 DNA: TGTGCCAGCACCGATCTTGCCGGGGGGGCTCGTGAGCAGTTCTTC. It yields the protein CASTDLAGGAREQFF. Variable domain in full (rest from reference TRBV7-3 and TRBJ2-1): GAGVSQTPSNKVTEKGKYVELRCDPISGHTALYWYRQSLGQGPEFLIYFQGTGAADDSGLPNDRFFAVRPEGSVSTLKIQRTERGDSAVYLCASTDLAGGAREQFFGPGTRLTVL.

This chain joins TRBV6-5 and TRBJ2-7; D uncertain. Germline V gene lookup returns CDR1 MNHEY and CDR2 SVGAGI. V was pared by 6 bases and J by 4 bases, with 13 bases between. This CDR3 has 13 residues. The DNA for the CDR3 is TGTGCCAGCAGCCGAACCGGCTTTTACGAGCAGTACTTC. It specifies CASSRTGFYEQYF.

This chain connects TRBV5-1 to TRBJ1-1; 8 bases are a match to TRBD1. Germline V CDR1 and CDR2: SGHRS, YFSETQ. The CDR3 consists of 15 residues. The V and J ends lost 3 bases and 1 base, in that order; junction bases with no gene match: 5. CDR3 protein: CASSWAGTGNTEAFF. The CDR3 DNA reads as TGCGCCAGCAGCTGGGCCGGGACAGGGAACACTGAAGCTTTCTTT.

The chain links TRBV29-1 to TRBJ1-3; tentatively, D is TRBD1 (5 bases). This CDR3 contains 14 residues. CDR1 and CDR2 (germline): SQVTM, ANQGSEA. CDR3 sequence (DNA): TGCAGTTGCAGTGAGGGGACCTCTGGAAACACCATATATTTT. Translated: CSCSEGTSGNTIYF.